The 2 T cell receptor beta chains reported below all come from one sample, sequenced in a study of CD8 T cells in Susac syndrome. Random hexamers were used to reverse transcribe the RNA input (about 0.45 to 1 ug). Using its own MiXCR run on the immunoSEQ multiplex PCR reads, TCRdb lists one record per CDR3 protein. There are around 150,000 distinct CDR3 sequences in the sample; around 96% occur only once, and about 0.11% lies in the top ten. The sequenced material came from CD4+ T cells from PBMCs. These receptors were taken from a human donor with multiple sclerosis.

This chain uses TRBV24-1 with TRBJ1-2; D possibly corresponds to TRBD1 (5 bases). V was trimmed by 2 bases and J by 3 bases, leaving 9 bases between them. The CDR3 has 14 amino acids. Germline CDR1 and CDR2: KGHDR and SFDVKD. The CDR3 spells CATSDSGRYYGYTF. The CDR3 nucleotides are TGTGCCACCAGTGATTCGGGACGGTACTATGGCTACACCTTC.

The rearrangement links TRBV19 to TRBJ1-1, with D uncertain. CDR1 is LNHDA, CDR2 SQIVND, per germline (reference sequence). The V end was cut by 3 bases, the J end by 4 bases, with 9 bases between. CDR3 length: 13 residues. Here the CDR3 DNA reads TGTGCCAGTAGTATTCCAGTCGCCACTGAAGCTTTCTTT. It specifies CASSIPVATEAFF. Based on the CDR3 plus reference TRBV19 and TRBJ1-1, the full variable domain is DGGITQSPKYLFRKEGQNVTLSCEQNLNHDAMYWYRQDPGQGLRLIYYSQIVNDFQKGDIAEGYSVSREKKESFPLTVTSAQKNPTAFYLCASSIPVATEAFFGQGTRLTVV.